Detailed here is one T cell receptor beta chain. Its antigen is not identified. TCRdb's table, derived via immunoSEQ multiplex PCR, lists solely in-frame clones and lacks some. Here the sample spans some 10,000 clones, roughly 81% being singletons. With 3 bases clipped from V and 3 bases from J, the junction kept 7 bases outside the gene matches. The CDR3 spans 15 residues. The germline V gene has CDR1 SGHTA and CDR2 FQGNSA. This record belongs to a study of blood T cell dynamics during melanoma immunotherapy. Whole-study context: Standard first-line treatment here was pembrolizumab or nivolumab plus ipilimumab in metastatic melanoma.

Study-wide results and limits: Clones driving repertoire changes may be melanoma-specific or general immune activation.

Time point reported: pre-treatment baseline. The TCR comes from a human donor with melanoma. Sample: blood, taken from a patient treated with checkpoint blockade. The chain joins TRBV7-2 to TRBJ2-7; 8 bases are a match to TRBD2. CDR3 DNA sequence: TGTGCCAGCAGCTTGACTAGCGTGCAGTTCTACGAGCAGTACTTC. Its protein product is CASSLTSVQFYEQYF.